Sequencing of this TCR beta chain was carried out in a study of blood T cell repertoires in COVID-19. Sequenced by immunoSEQ multiplex PCR; TCRdb stores in-frame clones only, minus some. This sample has 150,000 to 200,000 clones, with around 79% found just once. Seattle patient enrollment occurred during active infection, with longitudinal follow-up thereafter. This CDR3 is 13 amino acids long. V lost 5 bases and J lost 4, with 12 bases in between. Germline assignment: CDR1 KGHSH and CDR2 LQKENI. This TCR derives from a woman aged 40 to 50 with COVID-19, enrolled during active disease. Material: peripheral blood. This chain uses TRBV18 with TRBJ2-7; D gene uncertain. The CDR3 DNA is TGTGCCAGCTCATTCGAGACTGAGTACGAGCAGTACTTC. This translates into CASSFETEYEQYF.